The 5 T cell receptor beta chains below were found in one sample sequenced in a study of vaccination and CD4 T cells after COVID-19 (dated 2022 in TCRdb). Receptor amplification or capture employed PCR. Sequencer: Illumina iSeq 100. TCR sequencing of DNA from cultured CD4+ T cells used the Oncomine TCR Beta short-read assay at the Johns Hopkins FTIC core. Clones were called with MiXCR by TCRdb after fastp trimmed the public reads at Q25, and only in-frame beta chains were retained. Every entry covers one CDR3 protein and lists the most common genes and DNA from its rows. In all, the sample holds about 19,000 distinct CDR3 sequences, and about 60% of those were seen once. Roughly 8% of the sample goes to the ten largest clones. The antigens these receptors bind are not known. The sample's treatment or condition, from its label and the paper: roughly 11-day PBMC culture with coronavirus spike peptide pools or control peptides (ViraFEST assay).

What was sequenced was CD4+ T cells from blood, cultured in vitro. The receptors were gathered from a human donor who had recovered from COVID-19.

The V and J genes are TRBV7-6 and TRBJ2-3; possibly TRBD2 for D (6 bases). There are 13 residues in the CDR3. Trimming took 4 bases from V and 6 from J, leaving 11 bases between them. Germline V gene data show CDR1 as SGHVS and CDR2 as FNYEAQ. The CDR3 is CASSSRAGDTQYF. CDR3 nucleotides: TGTGCCAGCAGCTCCCGAGCGGGCGATACGCAGTATTTT.

The J gene is TRBJ1-2, the V gene TRBV5-5; perhaps TRBD1 as D (6 bases). Looked up from germline, CDR1 is SGHKS and CDR2 is YYEKEE (reference sequence). This CDR3 has 14 residues. The V gene lost 4 bases and the J gene lost 4 bases, with 14 bases spanning the gap. In nucleotides, the CDR3 is TGTGCCAGCAGCAACAGGGTTCCCCCCTATGGCTACACCTTC. Protein: CASSNRVPPYGYTF.

This clonotype counts as medium-sized. The germline gene is not matched at one end of the junction; a read error may be the cause. This chain uses TRBV7-3 with TRBJ1-2; no clear D gene. Germline lookup yields CDR1 SGHTA and CDR2 FQGTGA. This CDR3 has 8 residues. The DNA of the CDR3 is TGTGCCAGCAGCTTCCCGTACTTC. Amino acid sequence: CASSFPYF. The full variable domain, with the rest looked up from reference TRBV7-3 and TRBJ1-2, is GAGVSQTPSNKVTEKGKYVELRCDPISGHTALYWYRQSLGQGPEFLIYFQGTGAADDSGLPNDRFFAVRPEGSVSTLKIQRTERGDSAVYLCASSFPYFGSGTRLTVV.

The chain couples TRBV6-1 to TRBJ1-5; weak D call: TRBD1 (5 bases). The V gene's germline CDR1 is MNHNS and CDR2 SASEGT. V gave up 8 bases and J gave up 8 bases, with 19 bases separating them. The CDR3 covers 14 residues. CDR3 sequence reads: CASSASTLGEPQHF. CDR3 coding DNA: TGTGCCAGCTCGGCTTCGACCCTAGGGGAGCCCCAGCATTTT.

This CDR3 is CATSDLTAGRADTQYF. CDR3 DNA: TGTGCCACCAGTGATTTAACGGCAGGGCGAGCAGATACGCAGTATTTT. The chain couples TRBV24-1 to TRBJ2-3; tentative D call: TRBD1 (5 bases). Looked up from germline, CDR1 is KGHDR and CDR2 is SFDVKD. This CDR3 spans 16 amino acids. V gave up 1 base and J gave up 4 bases, with 14 bases separating them.